A single sample is the source of the 31 T cell receptor beta chains below, sequenced in a study of beta chain features in type 1 diabetes. Expressed TCRB transcripts were sequenced, since all the RNA that had been isolated was reverse transcribed. Profiling relied on immunoSEQ multiplex PCR, and the TCRdb table lists in-frame clones only, not all of them. The sample includes about 47,000 clones, roughly 45% of them seen just once. Study conclusions and caveats: Type 1 diabetes patients had moderately but significantly shorter TCRB CDR3s in all four CD4+ subsets.

Which antigens these TCRs recognize remains unknown. The source material was stem cell memory CD4+ T cells from blood. The source is a man aged 30 to 39 with type 1 diabetes.

A few counts support this clone. V is TRBV5-1 and J is TRBJ2-7; D may be TRBD1 (6 bases). Germline CDR1 reads SGHRS; CDR2 reads YFSETQ. V was shortened by 6 bases and J by 6 bases, with 19 bases between the two germline ends. The CDR3 runs 14 residues. The CDR3 here is CASTTGTRELEQYF. The CDR3 nucleotides read TGCGCCAGCACCACCGGGACAAGGGAGCTCGAGCAGTACTTC.

The V gene is TRBV18, the J gene TRBJ2-5; tentative D call: TRBD2 (6 bases). Trimming removed 0 bases from V and 5 bases from J, with 16 bases in between. From germline, CDR1 is KGHSH and CDR2 LQKENI. CDR3 length: 16 residues. The CDR3 DNA reads as TGTGCCAGCTCACCACCGGCAGGGAGGAGTGGGGAGACCCAGTACTTC. Translation: CASSPPAGRSGETQYF. The complete variable domain, with remaining parts taken from reference TRBV18 and TRBJ2-5, reads NAGVMQNPRHLVRRRGQEARLRCSPMKGHSHVYWYRQLPEEGLKFMVYLQKENIIDESGMPKERFSAEFPKEGPSILRIQQVVRGDSAAYFCASSPPAGRSGETQYFGPGTRLLVL.

This chain connects TRBV14 to TRBJ2-3; 10 nucleotides match TRBD2. This CDR3 comprises 15 residues. V shed 2 bases, J shed 6 bases, and the junction held 5 bases outside the gene matches. CDR1 SGHDN and CDR2 FVKESK come from the germline V gene. CDR3 DNA sequence: TGTGCCAGCAGCCAACTAGCGGGAGAGGGGGATACGCAGTATTTT. Its protein product is CASSQLAGEGDTQYF.

CDR3 coding DNA: TGTGCCAGCAGCTTAGTTGGCGGGAGCACAGATACGCAGTATTTT. Amino acids: CASSLVGGSTDTQYF. This chain uses TRBV7-6 with TRBJ2-3; TRBD2 is a possible D gene (5 bases). V dropped 1 base and J dropped 0 bases, with 8 bases sitting between them. CDR3 length: 15 residues. Germline CDR1 reads SGHVS; CDR2 reads FNYEAQ.

V gene TRBV6-5 combines with J gene TRBJ2-7, with 11 bases matching TRBD2. Germline values: CDR1 MNHEY, CDR2 SVGAGI. V lost 2 bases and J lost 4; bases outside the gene matches: 7. The CDR3 covers 16 residues. Here the CDR3 DNA reads TGTGCCAGCAGTTACAGTAGCGGGAGGGCCAGATACGAGCAGTACTTC. This translates into CASSYSSGRARYEQYF.

V and J are TRBV28 and TRBJ2-7; 8 nucleotides agree with TRBD2. J was trimmed by 0 bases and V by 4 bases; bases with no gene match: 8. The CDR3 length is 16 residues. Germline values: CDR1 MDHEN, CDR2 SYDVKM. The CDR3 nucleotides read TGTGCCAGCAGTTCCCCGGGTAGCGGGACCTCCTACGAGCAGTACTTC. Amino acids: CASSSPGSGTSYEQYF.

In its sample, this clone was seen a few times. CDR3 nucleotide sequence: TGTGCCATCCGAGGGGGTTATAGCAATCAGCCCCAGCATTTT. Its protein is CAIRGGYSNQPQHF. The genes are TRBV28 and TRBJ1-5, with a weak D call TRBD1 (6 bases). CDR3 size: 14 residues. V lost 10 bases, J lost 0 bases, and 13 bases lay in between. Germline CDR1 is MDHEN and CDR2 is SYDVKM.

This clone turned up a few times. J is TRBJ2-4 and V is TRBV7-2, with TRBD1 identical over 9 bases. Germline assignment: CDR1 SGHTA and CDR2 FQGNSA. The CDR3 is 16 amino acids. V shed 6 bases and J 1 base; nucleotides not matched to a gene: 7. The CDR3, as DNA: TGTGCCAGCAGTACCCCAGGGACAGGGGCCAAAAACATTCAGTACTTC. This encodes CASSTPGTGAKNIQYF. The full variable domain, its missing parts supplied by reference TRBV7-2 and TRBJ2-4, is GAGVSQSPSNKVTEKGKDVELRCDPISGHTALYWYRQSLGQGLEFLIYFQGNSAPDKSGLPSDRFSAERTGGSVSTLTIQRTQQEDSAVYLCASSTPGTGAKNIQYFGAGTRLSVL.

This chain connects TRBV2 to TRBJ2-7; TRBD1 might be the D (6 bases). This CDR3 has 12 amino acids. From germline, CDR1 is SNHLY and CDR2 FYNNEI. V was shortened by 8 bases and J by 0 bases, with 8 bases between the two germline ends. CDR3 sequence: CASRTVSYEQYF. CDR3 nucleotides: TGTGCCAGCCGGACAGTCTCCTACGAGCAGTACTTC.

This clone has more than one count but fewer than ten. J is TRBJ2-5 and V is TRBV28; D remains unclear. CDR3 length: 13 amino acids. Per germline, CDR1 MDHEN and CDR2 SYDVKM. Trimming removed 10 bases at V and 2 bases at J, with 14 bases between. CDR3 residues: CATKESAQETQYF. The CDR3 DNA reads as TGTGCCACCAAAGAAAGCGCTCAAGAGACCCAGTACTTC. Variable domain in full (rest from reference TRBV28 and TRBJ2-5): DVKVTQSSRYLVKRTGEKVFLECVQDMDHENMFWYRQDPGLGLRLIYFSYDVKMKEKGDIPEGYSVSREKKERFSLILESASTNQTSMYLCATKESAQETQYFGPGTRLLVL.

This sequence joins TRBV5-8 and TRBJ2-7; weak D call: TRBD1 (6 bases). This CDR3 contains 15 residues. Deletions cut 4 bases from V and 1 base from J, with 15 bases between. The germline CDR1 and CDR2 sequences are SGHTS and YDEGEE. CDR3 in DNA: TGTGCCAGCAGCCTTCCCCCAGGGGAATCCTACGAGCAGTACTTC. Translation gives CASSLPPGESYEQYF.

A single count supports this clone. This sequence joins TRBV7-9 and TRBJ2-1; 12 bases are shared with TRBD2. Germline V CDR1 and CDR2: SEHNR, FQNEAQ (reference sequence). The junction had 9 bases not matched to a gene; V was cut back by 5 bases and J by 4 bases. This CDR3 contains 17 residues. The CDR3 DNA follows: TGTGCCAGCAGCCCTCGACTAGCGGGAGTTACGTACAATGAGCAGTTCTTC. Protein product: CASSPRLAGVTYNEQFF.

This chain uses TRBV28 with TRBJ2-3; D remains unclear. This CDR3 has 16 residues. Germline CDR1 MDHEN, CDR2 SYDVKM. V dropped 3 bases and J dropped 0 bases, with 13 bases sitting between them. The CDR3 protein is CASSFGRLSSTDTQYF. CDR3 DNA: TGTGCCAGCAGTTTCGGCAGGTTATCTAGCACAGATACGCAGTATTTT.

The V gene is TRBV6-6, the J gene TRBJ2-1; perhaps TRBD2 as D (7 bases). V was trimmed by 2 bases and J by 4 bases, leaving 12 bases between them. CDR3 length: 15 residues. The germline gives CDR1 MNHNY, CDR2 SVGAGI (reference sequence). CDR3 sequence: CASSYKGGGYNEQFF. DNA for the CDR3: TGTGCCAGCAGTTACAAGGGGGGGGGTTACAATGAGCAGTTCTTC.

This chain links TRBV10-3 with TRBJ2-7; 8 bases map to TRBD2. CDR1 and CDR2 (germline): ENHRY, SYGVKD. The CDR3 length is 14 residues. V shed 3 bases, J shed 2 bases, and the junction held 3 bases outside the gene matches. The CDR3 coding sequence is TGTGCCATCAGTGACACTAGCGGAACCTACGAGCAGTACTTC. It specifies CAISDTSGTYEQYF.

This clone has a handful of counts. This chain connects TRBV5-1 to TRBJ2-5; 7 bases fit TRBD1. The CDR3 runs to 15 residues. Unmatched junction bases numbered 5, after V lost 2 bases and J lost 1 base. Germline V gives CDR1 SGHRS, CDR2 YFSETQ. CDR3 in DNA: TGCGCCAGCAGCTTCGGACAGGTGACCCAAGAGACCCAGTACTTC. The encoded protein is CASSFGQVTQETQYF.

The chain combines TRBV7-9 with TRBJ1-1; D gene unclear. CDR3 length: 16 amino acids. Trimming took off 5 bases at V and 0 bases at J, with 16 bases between the two ends. Germline assignment: CDR1 SEHNR and CDR2 FQNEAQ (reference sequence). In DNA form, the CDR3 reads TGTGCCAGCAGCCCCGGCCTACAGCCCATGAACACTGAAGCTTTCTTT. Its translation: CASSPGLQPMNTEAFF.

V gene TRBV18 combines with J gene TRBJ2-3; TRBD2 matches at 7 bases. Germline V gene lookup returns CDR1 KGHSH and CDR2 LQKENI. The trim removed 4 bases at V and 2 bases at J, leaving 6 bases unmatched. The CDR3 contains 15 residues. As DNA, the CDR3 is TGTGCCAGCTCACGCGGCACTAGCGCCACAGATACGCAGTATTTT. It specifies CASSRGTSATDTQYF.

The CDR3 is CASSMAGGPGLQFF. CDR3 nucleotide sequence: TGTGCCAGCAGCATGGCGGGAGGGCCAGGCTTGCAGTTCTTC. The genes are TRBV7-6 and TRBJ2-1; the match to TRBD2 covers 9 bases. CDR3 length equals 14 residues. The V gene's germline CDR1 is SGHVS and CDR2 FNYEAQ. V was pared by 5 bases and J by 12 bases, with 11 bases of the junction left unmatched.

The table lists this clone with a few counts. This sequence joins TRBV21-1 and TRBJ2-7; TRBD2 is the table's D call, not checked against the DNA. TRBV21-1 is a pseudogene locus. The CDR3 contains 13 residues. CDR3 in amino acids: CASSKWREDEQYF. CDR3 in DNA: TGTGCCAGCAGCAAATGGCGGGAGGACGAGCAGTACTTC.

The gene calls are TRBV5-6 and TRBJ2-2; D call uncertain. CDR1 is SGHDT, CDR2 YYEEEE, per germline. Trimming shortened V by 0 bases and J by 4 bases, and 13 bases separated the two germline ends. The CDR3 is 16 amino acids. The CDR3 DNA reads TGTGCCAGCAGCTTGGCCCATAGGAGTTTCACCGGGGAGCTGTTTTTT. Amino acid sequence: CASSLAHRSFTGELFF.

This clone was seen a handful of times. This chain uses TRBV5-1 with TRBJ1-5; tentatively, D is TRBD1 (5 bases). Germline CDR1 is SGHRS and CDR2 is YFSETQ. Trimming cost V 0 bases and J 0 bases, with 7 bases left between them. The CDR3 is made up of 15 amino acids. The CDR3 loop reads CASSLEGDSNQPQHF. CDR3 DNA sequence: TGCGCCAGCAGCTTGGAAGGGGATAGCAATCAGCCCCAGCATTTT.

This clone was counted between two and nine times. The V call is TRBV7-2, the J call TRBJ2-7; D gene ambiguous. The CDR3 has 12 amino acids. Trimming took 4 bases from V and 3 from J, leaving 7 bases between them. The germline CDR1 and CDR2 sequences are SGHTA and FQGNSA. The CDR3 spells CASSSNHYEQYF. The CDR3 DNA reads TGTGCCAGCAGCTCTAACCACTACGAGCAGTACTTC. Combining the CDR3 with reference TRBV7-2 and TRBJ2-7 gives the whole variable domain GAGVSQSPSNKVTEKGKDVELRCDPISGHTALYWYRQSLGQGLEFLIYFQGNSAPDKSGLPSDRFSAERTGGSVSTLTIQRTQQEDSAVYLCASSSNHYEQYFGPGTRLTVT.

The chain uses TRBV7-3 and TRBJ2-7, with 9 bases aligning to TRBD2. Per germline, CDR1 SGHTA and CDR2 FQGTGA. The CDR3 spans 15 residues. V trimming: 3 bases; J trimming: 0 bases; junction bases outside the gene matches: 3. The CDR3 loop reads CASSLAGGSSYEQYF. The CDR3, as DNA: TGTGCCAGCAGCTTGGCGGGAGGGTCCTCCTACGAGCAGTACTTC.

The rearrangement links TRBV29-1 to TRBJ2-7; 7 positions match TRBD1. Germline CDR1 SQVTM, CDR2 ANQGSEA. The CDR3 sequence is 14 residues long. Germline trimming cut 7 bases from V and 2 bases from J; bases unmatched to any gene: 11. CDR3 coding DNA: TGCAGCGCTACGACAGGGACAACGCCCTACGAGCAGTACTTC. Amino acids: CSATTGTTPYEQYF.

The V call is TRBV7-2, the J call TRBJ2-1, with a weak D call TRBD2 (5 bases). Per the germline V gene, CDR1 is SGHTA and CDR2 is FQGNSA. The CDR3 spans 16 residues. V lost 0 bases to trimming and J lost 5 bases, with 14 bases between them. The CDR3 DNA is TGTGCCAGCAGCTTAGCGCCAGCCCTAGCCAACAATGAGCAGTTCTTC. Protein product: CASSLAPALANNEQFF.

This clone was counted a few times. The chain uses TRBV29-1 and TRBJ2-1; TRBD1 aligns across 7 bases. The germline V gene encodes CDR1 SQVTM and CDR2 ANQGSEA. V lost 8 bases and J lost 3; bases outside the gene matches: 10. CDR3 length: 14 amino acids. Here the CDR3 reads CSITGTDFYNEQFF. DNA of the CDR3: TGCAGCATCACCGGGACAGACTTCTACAATGAGCAGTTCTTC.

The chain combines TRBV2 with TRBJ2-5; D not certain. The length of the CDR3 is 11 residues. V gave up 4 bases and J gave up 2 bases, with 2 bases separating them. Germline CDR1 SNHLY, CDR2 FYNNEI. The CDR3 sequence: CASSAQETQYF. CDR3 in DNA: TGTGCCAGCAGTGCACAAGAGACCCAGTACTTC.

This clone was detected only a few times. The CDR3 loop is CASSLDRVNGIQYF. CDR3 DNA: TGCGCCAGCAGCTTAGACAGGGTAAACGGCATTCAGTACTTC. The V call is TRBV5-1, the J call TRBJ2-4, with TRBD1 identical over 7 bases. This CDR3 has 14 amino acids. V trimming: 2 bases; J trimming: 9 bases; junction bases outside the gene matches: 8. From germline, CDR1 is SGHRS and CDR2 YFSETQ. Combining the CDR3 with reference TRBV5-1 and TRBJ2-4 gives the whole variable domain KAGVTQTPRYLIKTRGQQVTLSCSPISGHRSVSWYQQTPGQGLQFLFEYFSETQRNKGNFPGRFSGRQFSNSRSEMNVSTLELGDSALYLCASSLDRVNGIQYFGAGTRLSVL.

This chain uses TRBV28 with TRBJ2-1; 14 nucleotides match TRBD2. Trimming at V came to 5 bases and at J to 9 bases, leaving 6 bases not matched to a gene. The CDR3 covers 15 residues. The germline V gene has CDR1 MDHEN and CDR2 SYDVKM. The CDR3 DNA reads TGTGCCAGCAGTAATGCCGGACTAGCGGGAGGTGAGCAGTTCTTC. It is translated as CASSNAGLAGGEQFF.

This clone was recorded a few times. The chain recombines TRBV18 with TRBJ2-7; TRBD1 matches 12 bases. The ends lost 3 bases at V and 1 base at J; junction bases unmatched: 16. The germline V gene encodes CDR1 KGHSH and CDR2 LQKENI. This CDR3 is built from 20 residues. In DNA, the CDR3 is TGTGCCAGCTCACCGACCAGGACCGGGACAGGGGGCGGGCGTTCCTACGAGCAGTACTTC. This encodes CASSPTRTGTGGGRSYEQYF.